These 26 T cell receptor beta chains originate from one sample sequenced in a study of regulatory T cells in long-lasting Graves disease. Time point specified: persistent/refractory GD, antithyroid drugs over 5 years with positive TRAb. After RNA was extracted from PBMCs, the TCR library was made from it. CDR3 regions were amplified by Arm-PCR using iRepertoire HTBI primers to build TCR beta libraries. From the multiplex PCR reads, TCRdb called clonotypes with MiXCR, one entry per CDR3 protein. Here the sample spans about 660,000 distinct CDR3 sequences, about 32% being singletons. This material consisted of peripheral blood mononuclear cells (PBMCs), taken when the disease was refractory, from a patient treated with antithyroid drugs. These receptors originate from a female donor with Graves disease.

This clonotype occurred a few times. The genes are TRBV11-2 and TRBJ1-6, with D uncertain. The CDR3 has 16 amino acids. Trimming removed 5 bases from V and 9 bases from J, with 20 bases in between. The V gene's germline CDR1 is SGHAT and CDR2 FQNNGV. For the CDR3, the DNA is TGTGCCAGCAGCCTGCCTGCCGGGTCGAGAAGTTCACCCCTCCACTTT. Translation: CASSLPAGSRSSPLHF. Full variable domain (rest looked up from reference TRBV11-2 and TRBJ1-6): EAGVAQSPRYKIIEKRQSVAFWCNPISGHATLYWYQQILGQGPKLLIQFQNNGVVDDSQLPKDRFSAERLKGVDSTLKIQPAKLEDSAVYLCASSLPAGSRSSPLHFGNGTRLTVT.

CDR3 in DNA: TGTGCCAGCTCAATAAATCTCGGGAACACTGAAGCTTTCTTT. Translated, it gives CASSINLGNTEAFF. The chain has TRBV18 and TRBJ1-1; D call uncertain. The ends were cut back, 5 bases at V and 1 base at J, with 11 bases in the middle. The CDR3 covers 14 residues. CDR1 and CDR2 (germline): KGHSH, LQKENI.

This chain uses TRBV30 with TRBJ1-5; unclear D gene. V lost 0 bases and J lost 3, with 9 bases in between. CDR1 GTSNPN and CDR2 SVGIG come from the germline V gene (reference sequence). This CDR3 region has 14 residues. The CDR3 protein is CAWSVTPINQPQHF. CDR3 sequence (DNA): TGTGCCTGGAGTGTAACTCCGATCAATCAGCCCCAGCATTTT.

J is TRBJ2-7 and V is TRBV27; 7 positions agree with TRBD1. V lost 3 bases and J lost 4; bases outside the gene matches: 12. In germline, CDR1 is MNHEY, CDR2 SMNVEV (reference sequence). The CDR3 sequence is 16 residues long. Here the CDR3 DNA reads TGTGCCAGCAGTTTGACCATGGGGACAGCAGATTACGAGCAGTACTTC. Protein sequence: CASSLTMGTADYEQYF.

This clonotype was recorded a few times. This chain links TRBV7-9 with TRBJ2-7, with 8 nucleotides matching TRBD2. Germline V lookup: CDR1 SEHNR, CDR2 FQNEAQ (reference sequence). The CDR3 loop spans 17 amino acids. The V and J ends lost 1 base and 4 bases, in that order; junction bases with no gene match: 12. CDR3 sequence (DNA): TGTGCCAGCAGCTTAGGGCGTCACGGGAGGGCCGAATACGAGCAGTACTTC. Protein: CASSLGRHGRAEYEQYF.

This clonotype was seen a handful of times. The chain combines TRBV6-2 or TRBV6-3 with TRBJ1-1; no definite D call. The V gene's germline CDR1 is MNHEY and CDR2 SVGEGT. The CDR3 has 13 amino acids. The ends were cut back, 2 bases at V and 3 bases at J, with 7 bases in the middle. Here the CDR3 reads CASSYNGDTEAFF. CDR3 bases: TGTGCCAGCAGTTACAATGGGGACACTGAAGCTTTCTTT.

This clonotype appeared many times. The chain couples TRBV2 to TRBJ1-2; D gene ambiguous. The CDR3 is 11 residues long. Germline CDR1 is SNHLY and CDR2 is FYNNEI. The germline V and J ends were trimmed by 9 bases and 0 bases, with 5 bases remaining between them. As DNA, the CDR3 is TGTGCCAGAACAGCTAACTATGGCTACACCTTC. This gives the protein CARTANYGYTF. Full variable domain (outside the CDR3, taken from reference TRBV2 and TRBJ1-2): EPEVTQTPSHQVTQMGQEVILRCVPISNHLYFYWYRQILGQKVEFLVSFYNNEISEKSEIFDDQFSVERPDGSNFTLKIRSTKLEDSAMYFCARTANYGYTFGSGTRLTVV.

This chain uses TRBV3-1 with TRBJ1-1; D perhaps matches TRBD1 (6 bases). The CDR3 is 13 residues long. Trimming removed 10 bases at V and 1 base at J, with 13 bases between. Per the germline V gene, CDR1 is LGHDT and CDR2 is YNNKEL (reference sequence). For the CDR3, the DNA is TGTGCCACTTCCCAGGGGCGGAACACTGAAGCTTTCTTT. Protein product: CATSQGRNTEAFF.

This clonotype came up many times. This sequence joins TRBV10-3 and TRBJ2-7, with TRBD2 identical over 11 bases. After removal of 6 bases from V and 4 bases from J, the junction contained 8 bases not matched to a gene. Germline V lookup: CDR1 ENHRY, CDR2 SYGVKD. The CDR3 is 15 amino acids. For the CDR3, the DNA is TGTGCCATCAGGTCAGGGACTAGCGGAACATACGAGCAGTACTTC. Amino acids: CAIRSGTSGTYEQYF.

This clonotype was counted many times. CDR3 in amino acids: CASSQPARSRYTF. Written as DNA, the CDR3 is TGTGCCAGTAGTCAGCCGGCCCGGAGTCGCTACACCTTC. The V and J genes are TRBV19 and TRBJ1-2; D remains ambiguous. Between the trimmed V and J ends, which lost 5 bases and 9 bases, there was a span of 16 bases. This CDR3 spans 13 amino acids. Germline V lookup: CDR1 LNHDA, CDR2 SQIVND (reference sequence).

This clonotype has just a few counts. The V call is TRBV10-3, the J call TRBJ1-2; the D is unclear. In germline, CDR1 is ENHRY, CDR2 SYGVKD. The CDR3 loop spans 13 amino acids. The V end was cut by 4 bases, the J end by 2 bases, with 8 bases between. The CDR3: CAISGSLNYGYTF. The CDR3 nucleotides read TGTGCCATCAGTGGGTCTTTAAACTATGGCTACACCTTC.

The sample holds many counts of this clonotype. V is TRBV12-3 or TRBV12-4 and J is TRBJ1-2; 8 bases map to TRBD1. CDR3 size: 14 residues. With 8 bases clipped from V and 3 bases from J, the junction kept 8 bases outside the gene matches. CDR3 in amino acids: CASGTGGFDYGYTF. In DNA form, the CDR3 reads TGTGCCAGCGGAACAGGGGGTTTTGACTATGGCTACACCTTC.

This sequence joins TRBV2 and TRBJ2-5, with D perhaps matching TRBD2 (5 bases). The CDR3 totals 12 residues. From germline, CDR1 is SNHLY and CDR2 FYNNEI. The ends were cut back, 8 bases at V and 13 bases at J, with 20 bases in the middle. The chain's CDR3 is CASGVALEARYF. CDR3 sequence (DNA): TGTGCCAGCGGGGTTGCCCTGGAGGCCCGGTACTTC.

The chain employs TRBV5-5 and TRBJ2-7; the match to TRBD1 covers 7 bases. CDR1 is SGHKS and CDR2 is YYEKEE in the germline V gene (reference sequence). The CDR3 sequence is 14 residues long. J was trimmed by 2 bases and V by 5 bases; bases with no gene match: 7. In DNA form, the CDR3 reads TGTGCCAGCAGTCCGGACAGGATTGCCTACGAGCAGTACTTC. Its translation is CASSPDRIAYEQYF.

In this sample, this clonotype turned up many times. Germline and junction disagree at one end, which may indicate a read error. V is TRBV11-2 and J is TRBJ2-5; perhaps TRBD1 as D (5 bases). Germline values: CDR1 SGHAT, CDR2 FQNNGV. The CDR3 length is 13 residues. For the CDR3, the DNA is TGTGCCAGCAGCATAGACAGACAAGAGACCCAGTACTTC. Protein sequence: CASSIDRQETQYF.

This clonotype was counted many times. This chain connects TRBV12-5 to TRBJ2-7; 12 nucleotides line up with TRBD2. The CDR3 is 17 amino acids. J gave up 5 bases and V 2 bases, and 10 bases lay outside the gene matches. Germline V gene lookup returns CDR1 LGHNT and CDR2 FRNRAP. In DNA form, the CDR3 reads TGTGCTAGTGGTTTGCTACGACTAGCGGGAGATCAGAACGAGCAGTACTTC. Translating it yields CASGLLRLAGDQNEQYF.

This chain links TRBV7-3 with TRBJ2-5; tentative D call: TRBD2 (8 bases). Germline V gene lookup returns CDR1 SGHTA and CDR2 FQGTGA. The V end was cut by 7 bases, the J end by 5 bases, with 17 bases between. The CDR3 covers 14 residues. CDR3 amino acids: CASTGTRGRETQYF. The CDR3 DNA follows: TGTGCCAGCACCGGGACTAGGGGGCGGGAGACCCAGTACTTC.

This clonotype was seen only a few times. This rearrangement joins TRBV6-1 to TRBJ2-7; 9 nucleotides match TRBD2. Trimming took 6 bases from V and 5 from J; bases not matched to a gene: 8. Germline V gene data show CDR1 as MNHNS and CDR2 as SASEGT. The CDR3 extends over 14 amino acids. The CDR3 spells CASRNTGLADEQYF. The CDR3 DNA sequence: TGTGCCAGCAGAAATACGGGACTAGCTGACGAGCAGTACTTC.

This clonotype came up a few times. The V call is TRBV11-2, the J call TRBJ2-7; D is undetermined. The CDR3 runs to 15 residues. Trimming removed 1 base from V and 5 bases from J, with 15 bases in between. From germline, CDR1 is SGHAT and CDR2 FQNNGV. The DNA of the CDR3 is TGTGCCAGCAGCTTAGTACGTTCTCCGGCCCACGAGCAGTACTTC. This translates into CASSLVRSPAHEQYF. Looking up the rest from reference TRBV11-2 and TRBJ2-7 gives the full variable domain: EAGVAQSPRYKIIEKRQSVAFWCNPISGHATLYWYQQILGQGPKLLIQFQNNGVVDDSQLPKDRFSAERLKGVDSTLKIQPAKLEDSAVYLCASSLVRSPAHEQYFGPGTRLTVT.

The chain uses TRBV9 and TRBJ1-1, with D perhaps matching TRBD1 (5 bases). The CDR3 runs 12 residues. V lost 3 bases and J lost 7, with 10 bases in between. Germline-derived CDR1 and CDR2 are SGDLS and YYNGEE. This CDR3 reads CASSDQGGEAFF. CDR3 bases: TGTGCCAGCAGCGATCAGGGTGGTGAAGCTTTCTTT.

This clonotype was seen many times. The V call is TRBV12-3 or TRBV12-4, the J call TRBJ2-2, with TRBD2 as a possible D gene (5 bases). CDR3 size: 15 residues. Trimming pared 3 bases from V and 0 bases from J, leaving 8 bases between. DNA of the CDR3: TGTGCCAGCAGTTTCCGAGGGCCGAACACCGGGGAGCTGTTTTTT. Its translation is CASSFRGPNTGELFF.

This clonotype has only a few counts. The V and J genes are TRBV12-5 and TRBJ2-2; 8 bases agree with TRBD2. This CDR3 is 15 amino acids long. Germline lookup yields CDR1 LGHNT and CDR2 FRNRAP. The trim removed 8 bases at V and 7 bases at J, leaving 12 bases unmatched. CDR3 sequence (DNA): TGTGCTAGTTCAAGGAGCGGGAGTTCAAACGGGGAGCTGTTTTTT. Its protein product is CASSRSGSSNGELFF.

The V and J genes are TRBV20-1 and TRBJ2-7, with D unclear. The CDR3 has 14 amino acids. Germline assignment: CDR1 DFQATT and CDR2 SNEGSKA (reference sequence). The ends were cut back, 6 bases at V and 3 bases at J, with 18 bases in the middle. For the CDR3, the DNA is TGCAGTGCATCAGGCGGAGAATGGCGCTACGAGCAGTACTTC. It codes for CSASGGEWRYEQYF.

On this clonotype itself: This sequence may be a read error, since a much larger clone differs from it by one base. The conserved closing phenylalanine or tryptophan is absent in this CDR3, likely reflecting a read error. The V call is TRBV12-3 or TRBV12-4, the J call TRBJ2-7; D remains unclear. This CDR3 contains 15 residues. The V and J ends lost 5 bases and 0 bases respectively, with 14 bases between them. The CDR3 loop reads CASSLYGADSYEQYS. Written as DNA, the CDR3 is TGTGCCAGCAGTCTATATGGCGCGGACTCCTACGAGCAGTACTCC.

This chain connects TRBV7-9 to TRBJ1-2, with 9 positions matching TRBD1. The CDR3 is 13 amino acids. The V gene end was trimmed by 6 bases and the J gene end by 12 bases; junction bases not matched to a gene: 11. Germline CDR1 SEHNR, CDR2 FQNEAQ (reference sequence). CDR3 nucleotide sequence: TGTGCCAGCAGTTCAGAGGACAGGGGAAGAAACACCTTC. This translates into CASSSEDRGRNTF.

This clonotype has at least ten counts. An end of the junction does not agree with germline; a read error may underlie this. The chain employs TRBV5-1 and TRBJ2-7; D could derive from TRBD1 or TRBD2 (6 bases each). Germline V gives CDR1 SGHRS, CDR2 YFSETQ. This CDR3 comprises 14 residues. The CDR3 DNA is TGTGCCAGCAGCCCCGGGGGCAGCTCCTACGAGCAGTACTTC. Its translation is CASSPGGSSYEQYF.